These 18 T cell receptor beta chains were sequenced from one sample in a study of blood T cell repertoires in COVID-19. Profiling relied on immunoSEQ multiplex PCR, and the TCRdb table lists in-frame clones only, not all of them. This sample has 250,000 or so clones, with roughly 88% found just once. Source material: peripheral blood. The receptors shown here come from a man at least 80 years old with acute or convalescent COVID-19.

The chain combines TRBV4-2 with TRBJ1-6, with TRBD1 matching 9 bases. Unmatched junction bases numbered 3, after V lost 2 bases and J lost 7 bases. Germline V gene data show CDR1 as LGHNA and CDR2 as YNFKEQ. This CDR3 is built from 15 residues. CDR3 DNA sequence: TGTGCCAGCAGCCAAACCGACAGGGGGAATTCACCCCTCCACTTT. It is translated as CASSQTDRGNSPLHF.

This clone has only a few counts. The chain combines TRBV15 with TRBJ2-1; D ambiguous. From germline, CDR1 is LNHNV and CDR2 YYDKDF (reference sequence). V was cut by 0 bases and J by 2 bases, with 8 bases left in between. This CDR3 is built from 15 residues. CDR3 loop: CATSRERLPYNEQFF. For the CDR3, the DNA is TGTGCCACCAGCAGAGAGCGTCTCCCCTACAATGAGCAGTTCTTC.

This chain joins TRBV28 and TRBJ2-3; 9 nucleotides match TRBD1. Unmatched junction bases numbered 19, after V lost 3 bases and J lost 6 bases. The CDR3 loop spans 19 amino acids. CDR1 and CDR2 from the germline V gene are MDHEN and SYDVKM. The CDR3 reads CASSLGRLRTGERRDTQYF. The CDR3 region has the DNA TGTGCCAGCAGTTTGGGCCGATTAAGGACAGGGGAAAGGAGGGATACGCAGTATTTT.

This chain uses TRBV6-1 with TRBJ2-5; weak D call: TRBD1 (6 bases). From germline, CDR1 is MNHNS and CDR2 SASEGT. V lost 0 bases and J lost 7, with 9 bases in between. CDR3 size: 13 residues. CDR3 in amino acids: CASSEALQGTQYF. The CDR3 region has the DNA TGTGCCAGCAGTGAAGCGTTACAGGGGACCCAGTACTTC.

V is TRBV3-1 (or the pseudogene TRBV3-2) and J is TRBJ1-5, with a tentative D call TRBD1 (6 bases). Germline CDR1 LGHDT, CDR2 YNNKEL (reference sequence). Trimming stripped 3 bases from V and 10 bases from J, with 10 bases between. The CDR3 runs to 12 residues. CDR3 nucleotide sequence: TGTGCCAGCAGCCACGGACAGTACCCCCAGCATTTT. It encodes CASSHGQYPQHF.

There are a few counts of this clone. The genes are TRBV28 and TRBJ1-2; 12 bases line up with TRBD1. Germline CDR1 MDHEN, CDR2 SYDVKM. J lost 5 bases, V lost 2 bases, and 3 bases had no gene match. This CDR3 comprises 15 residues. The CDR3 DNA reads as TGTGCCAGCAGTTTAGGGACAGGGGGCGCATATGGCTACACCTTC. It codes for CASSLGTGGAYGYTF.

The V call is TRBV21-1, the J call TRBJ2-2; whether TRBD1, the table's D call, matches the DNA was not checked. TRBV21-1 is listed as a pseudogene. CDR3 length: 15 residues. CDR3 nucleotides: TGTGCCAGCAGACGGGACAGGCTCCATCACGGGGAGCTGTTTTTT. Protein: CASRRDRLHHGELFF.

V and J are TRBV15 and TRBJ2-7, with D maybe TRBD2 (8 bases). The V end was cut by 4 bases, the J end by 6 bases, with 16 bases between. Germline V lookup: CDR1 LNHNV, CDR2 YYDKDF (reference sequence). The CDR3 is 14 amino acids. CDR3 in amino acids: CATSIGREGAEQYF. DNA for the CDR3: TGTGCCACCAGCATCGGGAGGGAGGGGGCCGAGCAGTACTTC.

The chain couples TRBV10-1 to TRBJ1-1; the D is unclear. Trimming shortened V by 2 bases and J by 0 bases, and 4 bases separated the two germline ends. The CDR3 is 13 residues long. Germline V CDR1 and CDR2: WNHNN, SYGVQD (reference sequence). The DNA of the CDR3 is TGCGCCAGCAGTGAGACGGTGAACACTGAAGCTTTCTTT. Translating gives CASSETVNTEAFF.

This chain links TRBV3-1 (or the pseudogene TRBV3-2) with TRBJ2-5; 14 bases match TRBD2. Germline V gene lookup returns CDR1 LGHDT and CDR2 YNNKEL (reference sequence). This CDR3 is 17 amino acids long. V lost 4 bases to trimming and J lost 4 bases; unmatched junction nucleotides: 8. As DNA, the CDR3 is TGTGCCAGCAGCCTCCTCGGGACTAGCGGGAGTCGAGAGACCCAGTACTTC. It translates to CASSLLGTSGSRETQYF.

J is TRBJ1-5 and V is TRBV21-1; the DNA was not compared with TRBD1, the D call given in the table. TRBV21-1 is a known pseudogene. The CDR3 sequence is 18 residues long. CDR3 nucleotides: TGTGCCAGCAGCAAGAAGACAGGGGGCGAACCTAGCAATCAGCCCCAGCATTTT. This translates into CASSKKTGGEPSNQPQHF.

This rearrangement joins TRBV9 to TRBJ2-3; D may be TRBD1 (6 bases). Germline assignment: CDR1 SGDLS and CDR2 YYNGEE. Trimming took 5 bases from V and 2 from J, leaving 12 bases between them. CDR3 size: 14 residues. CDR3 nucleotide sequence: TGTGCCAGCAGTCGGACAGCCTCCACAGATACGCAGTATTTT. Translation: CASSRTASTDTQYF.

The chain links TRBV2 to TRBJ1-2, with D possibly matching TRBD1 (5 bases). This CDR3 is built from 15 residues. Germline lookup yields CDR1 SNHLY and CDR2 FYNNEI. Trimming removed 6 bases from V and 2 bases from J, with 16 bases in between. The CDR3 loop reads CASSGGSNRNYGYTF. In DNA form, the CDR3 reads TGTGCCAGCAGCGGGGGTAGTAACAGAAACTATGGCTACACCTTC.

The rearrangement links TRBV7-2 to TRBJ1-1, with D possibly TRBD1 on 6 matching bases. Germline values: CDR1 SGHTA, CDR2 FQGNSA. The CDR3 sequence is 17 residues long. Trimming pared 4 bases from V and 0 bases from J, leaving 18 bases between. The chain's CDR3 is CASSSRALQGLNTEAFF. For the CDR3, the DNA is TGTGCCAGCAGCTCTAGGGCCCTACAGGGTTTGAACACTGAAGCTTTCTTT.

CDR3 region: CASSPDRGGYNEQFF. The CDR3, as DNA: TGTGCCAGTAGTCCCGACAGGGGTGGTTACAATGAGCAGTTCTTC. The rearrangement joins TRBV19 to TRBJ2-1, with 8 bases identical to TRBD1. Germline V gives CDR1 LNHDA, CDR2 SQIVND (reference sequence). The CDR3 contains 15 residues. V shed 5 bases, J shed 4 bases, and the junction held 7 bases outside the gene matches.

The CDR3: CASSFEEGRTDTQYF. CDR3 nucleotides: TGTGCCAGCAGCTTCGAGGAGGGGCGCACAGATACGCAGTATTTT. The chain has TRBV9 and TRBJ2-3; D may be TRBD2 (6 bases). The germline V gene has CDR1 SGDLS and CDR2 YYNGEE. The V and J ends lost 4 bases and 1 base respectively, with 13 bases between them. The CDR3 has 15 residues.

This chain joins TRBV3-1 (or the pseudogene TRBV3-2) and TRBJ1-2, with unresolved D. The CDR3 sequence is 14 residues long. Per germline, CDR1 LGHDT and CDR2 YNNKEL (reference sequence). With 1 base removed from V and 5 bases from J, the gap between germline ends came to 11 bases. The CDR3 reads CASSQVVRNYGYTF. In DNA form, the CDR3 reads TGTGCCAGCAGCCAAGTCGTCAGGAATTATGGCTACACCTTC.

The V call is TRBV11-2, the J call TRBJ1-1, with 11 bases identical to TRBD1. Germline V gives CDR1 SGHAT, CDR2 FQNNGV. V lost 7 bases and J lost 4; bases outside the gene matches: 11. This CDR3 spans 16 amino acids. The CDR3 DNA sequence: TGTGCCAGCATACTCGGACAGGGGGCGCTGGCCACTGAAGCTTTCTTT. The encoded protein is CASILGQGALATEAFF. The complete variable domain, with remaining parts taken from reference TRBV11-2 and TRBJ1-1, reads EAGVAQSPRYKIIEKRQSVAFWCNPISGHATLYWYQQILGQGPKLLIQFQNNGVVDDSQLPKDRFSAERLKGVDSTLKIQPAKLEDSAVYLCASILGQGALATEAFFGQGTRLTVV.